A selection of T cell receptor beta chains follows, all from one sample in a study of blood T cell repertoires in COVID-19. Here immunoSEQ multiplex PCR was the method, and the copy in TCRdb shows in-frame clones only, minus some. The sample lists roughly 200,000 clones, about 82% seen once, with around 7% in the top ten. The sequenced material came from peripheral blood. The receptors were gathered from a man aged 65 to 79 with active or convalescent COVID-19. Both conserved end residues are part of each CDR3. The order of the fields is J gene, V gene, CDR3 protein.

>TRBJ1-1|TRBV5-1
CASSSTQGARTEAFF
>TRBJ2-5|TRBV5-4
CASSLAQGARETQYF
>TRBJ1-5|TRBV18
CASSRQGADQPQHF
>TRBJ1-4|TRBV24-1
CATREKDFEKLFF
>TRBJ1-3|TRBV6-5
CASSYEGARGGNTIYF
>TRBJ2-5|TRBV11-2
CASSLGRTGGGKTQYF
>TRBJ2-2|TRBV6-2/TRBV6-3
CASSYSSPRRTGELFF
>TRBJ2-5|TRBV11-2
CASSLRGQGYQETQYF
>TRBJ2-1|TRBV18
CASSPRGYNEQFF
>TRBJ1-1|TRBV28
CASSAGTGPLGEAFF
>TRBJ2-5|TRBV7-9
CASSSFGGGVPETQYF
>TRBJ2-1|TRBV30
CAWGVSSGIYNEQFF
>TRBJ2-7|TRBV25-1
CASSENRRDYEQYF
>TRBJ2-7|TRBV13
CASSTVLDEQYF
>TRBJ1-2|TRBV6-5
CASSYSMGDVGGYTF
>TRBJ2-5|TRBV18
CASSPGQGETQYF
>TRBJ2-2|TRBV27
CASIGGQGLFANTGELFF
>TRBJ2-1|TRBV25-1
CASRSTSGPYNEQFF
>TRBJ2-3|TRBV7-2
CASSSTGTSGGAGVQYF
>TRBJ2-3|TRBV5-1
CASRSGPRRADTQYF
>TRBJ2-1|TRBV7-8
CASSVELAGDYNEQFF
>TRBJ2-2|TRBV11-2
CASSPGLAGAGELFF
>TRBJ1-5|TRBV2
CASNQDNQPQHF
>TRBJ1-5|TRBV6-5
CASKSGGINQPQHF
>TRBJ2-7|TRBV12-2
CASRRNERTGFSYEQYF
>TRBJ2-1|TRBV7-6
CASSLGLAGGRVRNEQFF
>TRBJ2-7|TRBV6-5
CASSRSGTGVYEQYF
>TRBJ1-2|TRBV5-4
CASSSYSSGARGDYGYTF
>TRBJ2-5|TRBV2
CASGMAGAQETQYF
>TRBJ2-3|TRBV6-6
CASNREQSTDTQYF
>TRBJ2-7|TRBV5-4
CASSPEVRGAPEQYF
>TRBJ2-2|TRBV19
CASSLRRVGSGENTGELFF
>TRBJ1-2|TRBV10-3
CAISQGSATYGYTF
>TRBJ1-4|TRBV5-1
CASSATGTGVPLGKLFF
>TRBJ2-7|TRBV18
CASSPRRTGEDEQYF
>TRBJ2-7|TRBV10-3
CAISESTGNEQYF
>TRBJ1-2|TRBV4-3
CASSQEKDRGLGNYGYTF
>TRBJ2-5|TRBV5-1
CASSLAGSGSVETQYF